The 15 T cell receptor beta chains below come from one sample, sequenced in a study of cytomegalovirus exposure and HLA in healthy donors. PCR employed 60 Vbeta and 13 Jbeta primers. Some clones are missing from TCRdb's copy, which holds only in-frame ones; the method was immunoSEQ multiplex PCR. In the table there are about 88,000 clones, just under 70% of which are singletons. Sequenced sample: PBMCs. These receptor sequences come from a man aged 50 to 60 in good health and CMV-seronegative.

The V and J genes are TRBV15 and TRBJ2-3, with 11 bases fitting TRBD2. V shed 0 bases, J shed 4 bases, and the junction held 15 bases outside the gene matches. This CDR3 is 20 amino acids long. The germline V gene has CDR1 LNHNV and CDR2 YYDKDF (reference sequence). CDR3 in amino acids: CATSRDPGLAGGGVADTQYF. DNA of the CDR3: TGTGCCACCAGCAGAGATCCAGGGCTAGCGGGAGGAGGGGTCGCAGATACGCAGTATTTT.

The chain combines TRBV6-5 with TRBJ1-6, with D maybe TRBD1 (5 bases). V shed 6 bases and J shed 9 bases, with 18 bases lying between them. The CDR3 runs 15 residues. Germline V CDR1 and CDR2: MNHEY, SVGAGI. CDR3 bases: TGTGCCAGCAGCCCTGGACAAATATCTCGTTCACCCCTCCACTTT. The encoded protein is CASSPGQISRSPLHF.

The V and J genes are TRBV11-3 and TRBJ2-1; D possibly corresponds to TRBD1 (6 bases). The CDR3 sequence is 13 residues long. Germline lookup yields CDR1 SGHNT and CDR2 YENEEA. The V gene lost 5 bases and the J gene lost 7 bases, with 12 bases spanning the gap. Written as DNA, the CDR3 is TGTGCCAGCAGCCCGGCAGGGGATAATGAGCAGTTCTTC. Amino acids: CASSPAGDNEQFF.

The chain links TRBV7-2 to TRBJ1-6, with 7 bases lining up with TRBD1. The germline CDR1 and CDR2 sequences are SGHTA and FQGNSA. The ends lost 5 bases at V and 10 bases at J; junction bases unmatched: 2. The CDR3 has 12 amino acids. CDR3: CASSTGDSPLHF. Written as DNA, the CDR3 is TGTGCCAGCAGCACAGGGGACTCACCCCTCCACTTT.

The rearrangement joins TRBV11-2 to TRBJ2-7; D remains ambiguous. This CDR3 region has 12 residues. Germline V CDR1 and CDR2: SGHAT, FQNNGV. Trimming left V 4 bases short and J 1 base short, with 5 bases between. The CDR3 sequence is CASSSRSYEQYF. In nucleotides, the CDR3 is TGTGCCAGCAGCTCGAGGTCCTACGAGCAGTACTTC.

V usage is TRBV6-5 and J usage is TRBJ2-5; 8 bases line up with TRBD1. This CDR3 has 16 amino acids. The V and J ends lost 4 bases and 5 bases, in that order; junction bases with no gene match: 12. Germline V gene data show CDR1 as MNHEY and CDR2 as SVGAGI. The CDR3: CASSSRGRGLWETQYF. As DNA, the CDR3 is TGTGCCAGCAGTTCTCGGGGCAGGGGGCTTTGGGAGACCCAGTACTTC.

The chain has TRBV11-2 and TRBJ2-3; perhaps TRBD2 as D (6 bases). The germline gives CDR1 SGHAT, CDR2 FQNNGV. The CDR3 spans 15 residues. V was shortened by 4 bases and J by 7 bases, with 18 bases between the two germline ends. This chain's CDR3 is CASSYGGVVLYTQYF. In nucleotides, the CDR3 is TGTGCCAGCAGCTACGGAGGGGTGGTTTTGTATACGCAGTATTTT. Full variable domain (outside the CDR3, taken from reference TRBV11-2 and TRBJ2-3): EAGVAQSPRYKIIEKRQSVAFWCNPISGHATLYWYQQILGQGPKLLIQFQNNGVVDDSQLPKDRFSAERLKGVDSTLKIQPAKLEDSAVYLCASSYGGVVLYTQYFGPGTRLTVL.

The chain couples TRBV11-3 to TRBJ2-3; perhaps TRBD2 as D (5 bases). The CDR3 consists of 11 residues. Germline V gene sequence: CDR1 SGHNT, CDR2 YENEEA. V was cut by 7 bases and J by 4 bases, with 6 bases left in between. This CDR3 reads CASTRADTQYF. The CDR3 DNA reads as TGTGCCAGCACGCGGGCAGATACGCAGTATTTT.

This clone is categorized as medium-sized. The chain employs TRBV7-9 and TRBJ1-6, with D perhaps matching TRBD1 (5 bases). There are 15 residues in the CDR3. With 4 bases removed from V and 6 bases from J, the gap between germline ends came to 13 bases. Germline CDR1 SEHNR, CDR2 FQNEAQ (reference sequence). The CDR3 reads CASSSTTETNSPLHF. CDR3 DNA: TGTGCCAGCAGCTCAACGACAGAAACTAATTCACCCCTCCACTTT.

This CDR3 is CASRYLQGNYGYTF. The DNA for the CDR3 is TGTGCCAGCAGGTACCTACAGGGTAACTATGGCTACACCTTC. The chain recombines TRBV2 with TRBJ1-2; possibly TRBD1 for D (6 bases). CDR1 and CDR2 (germline): SNHLY, FYNNEI. The CDR3 runs 14 residues. V lost 6 bases and J lost 1, with 12 bases in between.

This clone showed up just a few times. The J gene is TRBJ1-2, the V gene TRBV6-1; TRBD1 aligns across 9 bases. This CDR3 has 14 residues. Germline assignment: CDR1 MNHNS and CDR2 SASEGT. V shed 6 bases, J shed 4 bases, and the junction held 6 bases outside the gene matches. The CDR3 nucleotides read TGTGCCAGCAGACAGGGGGCCACGGTCTATGGCTACACCTTC. It codes for CASRQGATVYGYTF.

This chain uses TRBV9 with TRBJ1-5, with D hard to call. V was pared by 0 bases and J by 7 bases, with 8 bases between. The CDR3 has 13 residues. Germline V gives CDR1 SGDLS, CDR2 YYNGEE. The CDR3 DNA reads TGTGCCAGCAGCGTAGCTTTCGGGCAGCCCCAGCATTTT. It translates to CASSVAFGQPQHF.

The chain uses TRBV2 and TRBJ1-1; the match to TRBD1 covers 9 bases. V shed 6 bases, J shed 3 bases, and the junction held 8 bases outside the gene matches. The CDR3 covers 15 residues. CDR1 is SNHLY and CDR2 is FYNNEI in the germline V gene. This CDR3 reads CASSSLQGAYTEAFF. CDR3 bases: TGTGCCAGCAGCTCGCTACAGGGGGCTTACACTGAAGCTTTCTTT.

The V and J genes are TRBV4-2 and TRBJ2-2, with a tentative D call TRBD1 (6 bases). V lost 4 bases and J lost 4, with 13 bases in between. CDR3 length: 15 amino acids. The V gene's germline CDR1 is LGHNA and CDR2 YNFKEQ. CDR3: CASSPVKGGTGELFF. Here the CDR3 DNA reads TGTGCCAGCAGCCCTGTTAAAGGGGGCACCGGGGAGCTGTTTTTT.

The chain is built from TRBV9 and TRBJ1-6, with D possibly being TRBD1 (5 bases). The CDR3 is made up of 16 amino acids. The germline V and J ends were trimmed by 3 bases and 6 bases, with 16 bases remaining between them. Germline values: CDR1 SGDLS, CDR2 YYNGEE. The CDR3, as DNA: TGTGCCAGCAGCGCATCTCCTGAGACAGTTAATTCACCCCTCCACTTT. As protein: CASSASPETVNSPLHF.